This TCR beta chain appears in the sequencing data of a study of blood T cell repertoires in COVID-19. About the research overall: The origin of the acute and convalescent COVID-19 samples was the United States, Italy and Spain. Sample material is recorded as cDNA or gDNA derived from T cells, B-cell-depleted T cells, or PBMCs.

Under the authors' procedure: Scientists estimated how many nucleated cells there were by amplifying reference gene primers. TCRdb keeps only in-frame clones here, not all; method: immunoSEQ multiplex PCR. The V and J calls and clone size were taken over from that table, and D and trimming were inferred from the DNA. The table includes approximately 260,000 clones, around 83% detected once. Germline-derived CDR1 and CDR2 are MNHEY and SVGAGI. The CDR3 length is 15 residues. V gave up 8 bases and J gave up 5 bases; unmatched junction bases: 9. The TCR comes from a man aged 18 to 30 with active or convalescent COVID-19. The chain joins TRBV6-5 to TRBJ2-7; 13 bases map to TRBD2. Input material: peripheral blood. The CDR3 nucleotides are TGTGCCAGCTCGAACCCCGGGACTAGCGGGGACGAGCAGTACTTC. Its translation is CASSNPGTSGDEQYF.